Below are 17 T cell receptor beta chains sequenced from a single sample in a study of blood T cell repertoires in COVID-19. Some clones are missing from TCRdb's copy, which holds only in-frame ones; the method was immunoSEQ multiplex PCR. Of over 10,000 clones listed, more than 80% are singletons. Sequencing used peripheral blood. The receptor source for this set is a human donor in a cohort sampled during active COVID-19.

J is TRBJ2-5 and V is TRBV28; TRBD2 aligns across 7 bases. The CDR3 spans 16 residues. After removal of 6 bases from V and 0 bases from J, the junction contained 10 bases not matched to a gene. Germline CDR1 and CDR2: MDHEN and SYDVKM. The CDR3 reads CASSSGGLADQETQYF. Here the CDR3 DNA reads TGTGCCAGCAGCTCCGGTGGGCTAGCGGACCAAGAGACCCAGTACTTC.

This clone appeared once. The V and J genes are TRBV5-1 and TRBJ2-1; perhaps TRBD1 as D (5 bases). Germline loops: CDR1 SGHRS, CDR2 YFSETQ. V was cut by 5 bases and J by 3 bases, with 21 bases left in between. The CDR3 runs to 17 residues. Here the CDR3 DNA reads TGCGCCAGCAGAGATCGAGTGACAGATAGCCACTACAATGAGCAGTTCTTC. Translating it yields CASRDRVTDSHYNEQFF.

This chain connects TRBV7-3 to TRBJ2-3, with D hard to call. Trimming stripped 5 bases from V and 2 bases from J, with 8 bases between. The CDR3 extends over 13 amino acids. CDR1 SGHTA and CDR2 FQGTGA come from the germline V gene. The CDR3 spells CASSTRYTDTQYF. The CDR3 DNA reads as TGTGCCAGCAGCACCCGGTACACAGATACGCAGTATTTT. Variable domain in full (rest from reference TRBV7-3 and TRBJ2-3): GAGVSQTPSNKVTEKGKYVELRCDPISGHTALYWYRQSLGQGPEFLIYFQGTGAADDSGLPNDRFFAVRPEGSVSTLKIQRTERGDSAVYLCASSTRYTDTQYFGPGTRLTVL.

This clone came up a few times. This rearrangement joins TRBV3-1 (or the pseudogene TRBV3-2) to TRBJ2-7, with D perhaps TRBD2 (7 bases). Germline V gives CDR1 LGHDT, CDR2 YNNKEL (reference sequence). This CDR3 region has 10 residues. V dropped 8 bases and J dropped 7 bases, with 9 bases sitting between them. CDR3 residues: CASGRGEQYF. The CDR3 nucleotides are TGTGCCAGCGGGAGGGGGGAGCAGTACTTC.

The gene calls are TRBV28 and TRBJ1-5; 7 positions match TRBD1. This CDR3 comprises 14 residues. Losses at the gene ends were 5 bases for V and 0 bases for J; bases not matched to a gene: 1. Per the germline V gene, CDR1 is MDHEN and CDR2 is SYDVKM. The chain's CDR3 is CASSRQGSNQPQHF. The CDR3, as DNA: TGTGCCAGCAGTCGACAGGGTAGCAATCAGCCCCAGCATTTT.

This clone has only one observation. CDR3: CASSQGGTGVYEKLFF. The CDR3 DNA is TGCGCCAGCAGCCAAGGTGGAACAGGGGTATATGAAAAACTGTTTTTT. J is TRBJ1-4 and V is TRBV4-3; 7 positions agree with TRBD1. The V and J ends lost 1 base and 6 bases, in that order; junction bases with no gene match: 8. The CDR3 consists of 16 residues. The V gene's germline CDR1 is LGHNA and CDR2 YSLEER.

V usage is TRBV28 and J usage is TRBJ1-1, with D uncertain. CDR3 length: 13 amino acids. The germline V gene encodes CDR1 MDHEN and CDR2 SYDVKM. V dropped 7 bases and J dropped 2 bases, with 11 bases sitting between them. The CDR3 spells CASTSGSNTEAFF. DNA for the CDR3: TGTGCCAGCACGTCGGGGTCAAACACTGAAGCTTTCTTT. Combining the CDR3 with reference TRBV28 and TRBJ1-1 gives the whole variable domain DVKVTQSSRYLVKRTGEKVFLECVQDMDHENMFWYRQDPGLGLRLIYFSYDVKMKEKGDIPEGYSVSREKKERFSLILESASTNQTSMYLCASTSGSNTEAFFGQGTRLTVV.

The J gene is TRBJ2-1, the V gene TRBV9; 9 nucleotides match TRBD2. Germline lookup yields CDR1 SGDLS and CDR2 YYNGEE. The CDR3 consists of 16 residues. The V gene end was trimmed by 0 bases and the J gene end by 8 bases; junction bases not matched to a gene: 9. This CDR3 is CASSVGLASGKDEQFF. CDR3 coding DNA: TGTGCCAGCAGCGTAGGTTTGGCTAGCGGGAAGGATGAGCAGTTCTTC.

The chain links TRBV10-2 to TRBJ1-4; D gene uncertain. The CDR3 contains 14 residues. V was trimmed by 4 bases and J by 0 bases, leaving 6 bases between them. The germline V gene encodes CDR1 WSHSY and CDR2 SAAADI. In DNA form, the CDR3 reads TGCGCCAGCAGTGTCGGGGCAACTAATGAAAAACTGTTTTTT. Residues: CASSVGATNEKLFF.

The J gene is TRBJ1-3, the V gene TRBV6-5; D uncertain. Trimming pared 2 bases from V and 2 bases from J, leaving 13 bases between. The V gene's germline CDR1 is MNHEY and CDR2 SVGAGI. There are 16 residues in the CDR3. CDR3 sequence: CASSYSAVSTGNTIYF. Written as DNA, the CDR3 is TGTGCCAGCAGTTACAGCGCGGTCTCGACTGGAAACACCATATATTTT.

The chain links TRBV7-8 to TRBJ2-2; possible D gene TRBD2, 7 bases. CDR1 SGHVS and CDR2 FQNEAQ come from the germline V gene. The CDR3 totals 15 residues. Trimming took off 0 bases at V and 4 bases at J, with 9 bases between the two ends. The DNA of the CDR3 is TGTGCCAGCAGCTTAGCGGGGGGGCCCACCGGGGAGCTGTTTTTT. Translated: CASSLAGGPTGELFF.

CDR3 sequence: CASSPQYLAKNIQYF. The CDR3 DNA follows: TGTGCCAGCAGCCCACAATACCTAGCCAAAAACATTCAGTACTTC. The genes are TRBV2 and TRBJ2-4, with D unclear. Trimming removed 6 bases at V and 0 bases at J, with 12 bases between. CDR1 is SNHLY and CDR2 is FYNNEI in the germline V gene. CDR3 length: 15 residues.

The rearrangement joins TRBV10-3 to TRBJ1-2; D is unclear. The V end lost 11 bases, the J end lost 0 bases, and 16 bases lay between the germline ends. CDR1 is ENHRY and CDR2 is SYGVKD in the germline V gene. This CDR3 is 14 amino acids long. CDR3 sequence: CAAGGSLANYGYTF. As DNA, the CDR3 is TGTGCCGCCGGCGGCTCTCTAGCTAACTATGGCTACACCTTC.

In regard to this clone: The sample has other DNA sequences that encode this CDR3 too. V and J are TRBV6-5 and TRBJ2-7; 8 nucleotides agree with TRBD1. V was pared by 6 bases and J by 2 bases, with 3 bases of the junction left unmatched. The CDR3 runs 13 residues. Germline-derived CDR1 and CDR2 are MNHEY and SVGAGI. DNA for the CDR3: TGTGCCAGCAGAGGGACAGGCACCTACGAGCAGTACTTC. The encoded protein is CASRGTGTYEQYF.

The genes are TRBV10-2 and TRBJ1-1; a possible D gene is TRBD1 (5 bases). The CDR3 totals 15 residues. Trimming took 5 bases from V and 3 from J, leaving 16 bases between them. The germline V gene encodes CDR1 WSHSY and CDR2 SAAADI. The CDR3 here is CASSSGLHGYTEAFF. The CDR3 bases are TGCGCCAGCAGTTCGGGACTCCACGGGTACACTGAAGCTTTCTTT.

CDR3 sequence: CASSSGLNTEAFF. CDR3 in DNA: TGTGCCAGTAGTTCAGGCCTGAACACTGAAGCTTTCTTT. The chain joins TRBV19 to TRBJ1-1; D not resolved. The CDR3 sequence is 13 residues long. Germline lookup yields CDR1 LNHDA and CDR2 SQIVND (reference sequence). Trimming took off 5 bases at V and 0 bases at J, with 7 bases between the two ends.

The chain is built from TRBV5-1 and TRBJ2-1; TRBD2 might be the D (5 bases). This CDR3 spans 15 amino acids. V lost 1 base to trimming and J lost 1 base, with 9 bases between them. Germline V gene lookup returns CDR1 SGHRS and CDR2 YFSETQ. CDR3 loop: CASSLRRTSYNEQFF. Written as DNA, the CDR3 is TGCGCCAGCAGCTTGCGCAGGACTTCCTACAATGAGCAGTTCTTC.